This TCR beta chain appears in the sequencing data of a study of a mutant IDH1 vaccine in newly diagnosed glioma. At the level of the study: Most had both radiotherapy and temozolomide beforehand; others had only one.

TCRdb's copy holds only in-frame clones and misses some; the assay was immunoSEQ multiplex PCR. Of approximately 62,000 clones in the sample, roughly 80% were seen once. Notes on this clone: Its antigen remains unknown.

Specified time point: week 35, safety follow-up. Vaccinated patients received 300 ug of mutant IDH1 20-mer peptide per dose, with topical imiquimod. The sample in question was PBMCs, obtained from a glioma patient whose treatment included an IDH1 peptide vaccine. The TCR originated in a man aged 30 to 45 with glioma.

CDR3 coding DNA: TGTGCCAGCATGGAGGGAATAGCCAAAAACATTCAGTACTTC. Residues: CASMEGIAKNIQYF. The chain is built from TRBV6-6 and TRBJ2-4; D is perhaps TRBD2 (6 bases). In germline, CDR1 is MNHNY, CDR2 SVGAGI (reference sequence). The V and J ends lost 7 bases and 0 bases respectively, with 10 bases between them. CDR3 length: 14 residues.